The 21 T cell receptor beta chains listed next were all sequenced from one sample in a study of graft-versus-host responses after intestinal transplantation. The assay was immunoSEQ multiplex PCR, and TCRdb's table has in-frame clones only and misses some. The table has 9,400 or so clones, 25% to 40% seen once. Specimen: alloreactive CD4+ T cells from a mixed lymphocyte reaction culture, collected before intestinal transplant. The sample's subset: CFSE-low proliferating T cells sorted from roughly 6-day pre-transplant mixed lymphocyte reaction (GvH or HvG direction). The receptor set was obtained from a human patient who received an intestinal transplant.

Here the CDR3 reads CASSPAGAENEQYF. The CDR3 DNA is TGTGCCAGCTCACCGGCGGGAGCGGAGAACGAGCAGTACTTC. This chain uses TRBV18 with TRBJ2-7; 7 bases agree with TRBD2. Germline V gene sequence: CDR1 KGHSH, CDR2 LQKENI. The trim removed 3 bases at V and 5 bases at J, leaving 7 bases unmatched. The CDR3 has 14 residues.

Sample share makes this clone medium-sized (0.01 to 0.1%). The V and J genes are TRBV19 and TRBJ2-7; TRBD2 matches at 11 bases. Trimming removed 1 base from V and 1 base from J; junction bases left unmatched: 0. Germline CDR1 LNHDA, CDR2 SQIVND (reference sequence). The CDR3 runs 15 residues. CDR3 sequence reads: CASSIGLAGSYEQYF. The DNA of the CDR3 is TGTGCCAGTAGTATAGGACTAGCGGGATCCTACGAGCAGTACTTC.

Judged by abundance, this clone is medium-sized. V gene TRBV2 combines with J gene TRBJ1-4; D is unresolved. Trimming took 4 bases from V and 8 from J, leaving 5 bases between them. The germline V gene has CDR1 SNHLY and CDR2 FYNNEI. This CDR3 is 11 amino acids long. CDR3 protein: CASSAFEKLFF. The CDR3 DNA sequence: TGTGCCAGCAGTGCCTTCGAAAAACTGTTTTTT.

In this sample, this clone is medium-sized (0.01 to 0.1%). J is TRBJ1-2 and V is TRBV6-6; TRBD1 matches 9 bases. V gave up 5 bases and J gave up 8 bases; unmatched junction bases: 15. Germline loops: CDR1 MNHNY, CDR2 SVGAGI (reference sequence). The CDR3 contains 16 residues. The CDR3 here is CASSGNTGGAFGGYTF. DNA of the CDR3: TGTGCCAGCAGTGGCAACACAGGGGGCGCATTTGGAGGCTACACCTTC.

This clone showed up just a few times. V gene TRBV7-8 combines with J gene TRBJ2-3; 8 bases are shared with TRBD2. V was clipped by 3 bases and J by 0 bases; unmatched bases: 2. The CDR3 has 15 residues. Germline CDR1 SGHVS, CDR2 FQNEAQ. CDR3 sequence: CASSFSGGSTDTQYF. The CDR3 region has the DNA TGTGCCAGCAGCTTCAGCGGGGGTAGCACAGATACGCAGTATTTT.

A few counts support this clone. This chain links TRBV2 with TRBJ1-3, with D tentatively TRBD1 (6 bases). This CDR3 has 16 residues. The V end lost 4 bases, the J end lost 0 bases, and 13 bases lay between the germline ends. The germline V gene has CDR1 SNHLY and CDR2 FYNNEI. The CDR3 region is CASSGDRTLSGNTIYF. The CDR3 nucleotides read TGTGCCAGCAGTGGCGACAGGACCCTCTCTGGAAACACCATATATTTT.

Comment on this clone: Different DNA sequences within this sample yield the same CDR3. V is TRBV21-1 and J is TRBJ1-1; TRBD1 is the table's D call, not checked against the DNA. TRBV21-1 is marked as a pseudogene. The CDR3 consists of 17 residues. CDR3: CASSNPGQGASNTEAFF. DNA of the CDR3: TGTGCCAGCAGCAATCCGGGGCAGGGGGCTTCGAACACTGAAGCTTTCTTT.

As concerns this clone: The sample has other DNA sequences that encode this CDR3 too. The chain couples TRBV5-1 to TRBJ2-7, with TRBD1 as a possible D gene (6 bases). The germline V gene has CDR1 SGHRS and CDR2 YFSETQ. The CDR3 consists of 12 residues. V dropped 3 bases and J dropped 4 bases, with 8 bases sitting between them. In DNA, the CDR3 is TGCGCCAGCAGCTCACAGGGTTACGAGCAGTACTTC. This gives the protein CASSSQGYEQYF.

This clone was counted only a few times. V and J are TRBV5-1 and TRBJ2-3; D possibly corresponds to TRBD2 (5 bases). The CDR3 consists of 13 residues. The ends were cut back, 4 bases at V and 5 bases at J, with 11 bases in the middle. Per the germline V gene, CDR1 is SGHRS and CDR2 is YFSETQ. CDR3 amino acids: CASSRLAVDTQYF. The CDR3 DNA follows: TGCGCCAGCAGCAGGCTAGCAGTAGATACGCAGTATTTT.

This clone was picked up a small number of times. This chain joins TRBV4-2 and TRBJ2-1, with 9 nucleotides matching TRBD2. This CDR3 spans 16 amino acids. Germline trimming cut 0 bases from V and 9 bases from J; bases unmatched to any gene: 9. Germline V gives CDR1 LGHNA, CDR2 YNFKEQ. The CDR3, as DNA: TGTGCCAGCAGCCAAGATCGAATAGCGGGAGTGGGTGAGCAGTTCTTC. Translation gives CASSQDRIAGVGEQFF.

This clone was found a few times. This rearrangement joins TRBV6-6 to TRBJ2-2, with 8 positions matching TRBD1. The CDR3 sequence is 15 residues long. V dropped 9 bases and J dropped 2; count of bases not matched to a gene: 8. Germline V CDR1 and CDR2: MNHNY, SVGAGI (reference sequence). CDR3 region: CASTTGGVNTGELFF. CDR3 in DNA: TGTGCCAGTACTACAGGGGGTGTAAACACCGGGGAGCTGTTTTTT.

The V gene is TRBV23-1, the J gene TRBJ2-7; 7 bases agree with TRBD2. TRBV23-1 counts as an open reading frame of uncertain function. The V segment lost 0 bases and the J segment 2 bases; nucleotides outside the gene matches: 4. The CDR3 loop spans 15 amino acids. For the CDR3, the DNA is TGCGCCAGCAGTCAATCGAGGACTAGAGCCTACGAGCAGTACTTC. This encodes CASSQSRTRAYEQYF.

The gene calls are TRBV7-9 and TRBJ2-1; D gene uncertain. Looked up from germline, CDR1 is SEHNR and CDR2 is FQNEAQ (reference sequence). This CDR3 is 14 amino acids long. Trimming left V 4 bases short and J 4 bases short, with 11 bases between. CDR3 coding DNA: TGTGCCAGCAGCTCATCCCCGGGTTACAATGAGCAGTTCTTC. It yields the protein CASSSSPGYNEQFF.

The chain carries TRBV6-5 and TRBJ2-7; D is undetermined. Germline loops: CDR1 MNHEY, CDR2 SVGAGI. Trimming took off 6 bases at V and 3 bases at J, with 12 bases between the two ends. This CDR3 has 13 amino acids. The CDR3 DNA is TGTGCCAGCAGCCCGGGTAGCATCTACGAGCAGTACTTC. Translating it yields CASSPGSIYEQYF.

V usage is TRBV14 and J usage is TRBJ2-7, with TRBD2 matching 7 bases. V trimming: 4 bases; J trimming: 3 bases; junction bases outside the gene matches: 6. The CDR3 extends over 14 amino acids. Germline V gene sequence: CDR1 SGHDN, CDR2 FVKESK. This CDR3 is CASSPLGGIYEQYF. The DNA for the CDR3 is TGTGCCAGCAGCCCCTTGGGGGGGATCTACGAGCAGTACTTC.

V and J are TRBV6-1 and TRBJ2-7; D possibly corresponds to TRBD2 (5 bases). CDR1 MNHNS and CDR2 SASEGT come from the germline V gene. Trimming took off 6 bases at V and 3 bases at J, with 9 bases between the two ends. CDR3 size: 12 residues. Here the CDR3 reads CASSPTSYEQYF. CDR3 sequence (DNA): TGTGCCAGCAGCCCAACTAGCTACGAGCAGTACTTC.

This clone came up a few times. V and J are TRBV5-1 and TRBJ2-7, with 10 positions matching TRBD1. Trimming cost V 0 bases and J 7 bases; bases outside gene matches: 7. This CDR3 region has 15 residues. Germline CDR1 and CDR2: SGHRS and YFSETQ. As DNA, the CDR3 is TGCGCCAGCAGCTTGGCGAGACAGGGGGCGAGGGAGCAGTACTTC. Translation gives CASSLARQGAREQYF.

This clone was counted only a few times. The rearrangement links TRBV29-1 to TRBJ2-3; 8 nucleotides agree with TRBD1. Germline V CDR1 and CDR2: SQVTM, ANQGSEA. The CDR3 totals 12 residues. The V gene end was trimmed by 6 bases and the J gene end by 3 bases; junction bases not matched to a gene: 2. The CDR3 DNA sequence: TGCAGCGTGAGGACAGGGACAGATACGCAGTATTTT. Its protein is CSVRTGTDTQYF.

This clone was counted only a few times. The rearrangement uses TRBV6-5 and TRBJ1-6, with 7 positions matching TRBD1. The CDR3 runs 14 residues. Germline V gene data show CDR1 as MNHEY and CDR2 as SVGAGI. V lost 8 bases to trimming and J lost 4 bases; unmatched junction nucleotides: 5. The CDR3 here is CASRPGQYNSPLHF. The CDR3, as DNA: TGTGCCAGCCGACCGGGACAGTATAATTCACCCCTCCACTTT.

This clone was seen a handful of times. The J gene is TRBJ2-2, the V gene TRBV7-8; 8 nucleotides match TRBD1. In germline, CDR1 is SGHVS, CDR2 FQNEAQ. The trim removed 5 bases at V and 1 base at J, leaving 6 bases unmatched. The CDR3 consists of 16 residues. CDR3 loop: CASSPQGARNTGELFF. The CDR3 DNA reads TGTGCCAGCAGCCCCCAGGGGGCGAGGAACACCGGGGAGCTGTTTTTT.

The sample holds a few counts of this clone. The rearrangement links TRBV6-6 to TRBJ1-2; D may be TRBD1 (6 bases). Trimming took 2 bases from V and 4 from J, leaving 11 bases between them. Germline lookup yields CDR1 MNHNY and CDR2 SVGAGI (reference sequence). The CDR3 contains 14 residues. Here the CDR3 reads CASSYRTGFYGYTF. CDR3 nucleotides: TGTGCCAGCAGTTACCGAACAGGGTTCTATGGCTACACCTTC.